These T cell receptor beta chains were read from a single sample in a study of shared clonotypes between healthy human individuals. Libraries were prepared by immunoSEQ multiplex PCR; TCRdb keeps only in-frame clonotypes and omits some of them. The repertoire includes about 600,000 clones, roughly 95% of them detected once, and 0.09% to 0.13% sits in the top ten. The specimen sequenced was naive CD8+ T cells sorted from blood. These receptors were collected from a woman aged 30 to 39 in good health. CDR3s include the opening cysteine and the closing phenylalanine or tryptophan. The D gene is left open where the match is weak. The size of a clone is reported for some rows only, either as once, few or many, or as a class for expanded clones.

j_call v_call clone_size d_call cdr3_aa cdr3_nt
TRBJ2-7 TRBV28 - TRBD2 CASSLGLSGTNPYEQYF TGTGCCAGCAGTTTGGGGCTGTCTGGGACTAACCCCTACGAGCAGTACTTC
TRBJ2-1 TRBV6-1 - TRBD2 CASSEWAGEGYNEQFF TGTGCCAGCAGTGAATGGGCGGGAGAGGGATACAATGAGCAGTTCTTC
TRBJ1-3 TRBV2 - - CASSLPEGNTIYF TGTGCCAGCAGCCTCCCGGAGGGAAACACCATATATTTT
TRBJ2-5 TRBV7-7 - - CASSSRTAEETQYF TGTGCCAGCAGCTCGAGGACAGCGGAAGAGACCCAGTACTTC
TRBJ2-1 TRBV4-1 - TRBD1 CASSQGQGASNEQFF TGCGCCAGCAGCCAAGGGCAGGGGGCTTCCAATGAGCAGTTCTTC
TRBJ2-7 TRBV28 - TRBD2 CASSLGSGESYEQYF TGTGCCAGCAGTTTAGGGAGCGGGGAATCCTACGAGCAGTACTTC
TRBJ1-2 TRBV20-1 once - CSARVPSYTF TGCAGTGCTAGAGTCCCCAGCTACACCTTC
TRBJ2-3 TRBV27 - TRBD2 CASNLAGGSRDTQYF TGTGCCAGCAATCTAGCGGGAGGGTCGAGGGATACGCAGTATTTT
TRBJ2-7 TRBV29-1 - - CSVVNPEGSYEQYF TGCAGCGTTGTTAACCCCGAGGGCTCCTACGAGCAGTACTTC
TRBJ2-7 TRBV2 - - CASTEAASYEQYF TGTGCCAGCACGGAGGCAGCGTCCTACGAGCAGTACTTC
TRBJ1-4 TRBV27 - - CASSWTGTNEKLFF TGTGCCAGCAGTTGGACCGGTACTAATGAAAAACTGTTTTTT
TRBJ2-7 TRBV6-1 - - CASSEWEWAGRNEQYF TGTGCCAGCAGTGAATGGGAATGGGCAGGGAGGAACGAGCAGTACTTC
TRBJ2-7 TRBV5-8 - - CASSLGIKHLSYEQYF TGTGCCAGCAGCTTGGGGATTAAGCATCTCTCCTACGAGCAGTACTTC
TRBJ2-7 TRBV11-2 - TRBD1 CASSYGTGVGEQYF TGTGCCAGCAGTTATGGGACAGGGGTCGGGGAGCAGTACTTC
TRBJ2-1 TRBV6-5 once TRBD2 CASSLTGLAGTEQFF TGTGCCAGCAGTTTGACGGGACTAGCGGGGACTGAGCAGTTCTTC
TRBJ2-7 TRBV18 - - CASSPRDFTYEQYF TGTGCCAGCTCACCCAGAGATTTCACCTACGAGCAGTACTTC
TRBJ2-1 TRBV15 - - CATSGRDAAVSYNEQFF TGTGCCACCAGCGGACGCGACGCGGCGGTCTCCTACAATGAGCAGTTCTTC
TRBJ2-7 TRBV29-1 - TRBD1 CSVESPQGAGYEQYF TGCAGCGTTGAGTCCCCACAGGGGGCGGGCTACGAGCAGTACTTC
TRBJ2-1 TRBV2 - - CASSWDMRSYNEQFF TGTGCCAGCAGTTGGGACATGAGATCCTACAATGAGCAGTTCTTC
TRBJ2-2 TRBV13 - - CASSLANTGELFF TGTGCCAGCAGCTTGGCCAACACCGGGGAGCTGTTTTTT
TRBJ1-2 TRBV15 once - CATSRDRGSYGYTF TGTGCCACCAGCAGAGACCGGGGGTCCTATGGCTACACCTTC
TRBJ2-3 TRBV11-2 - - CASSFSTDTQYF TGTGCCAGCAGCTTTAGCACAGATACGCAGTATTTT
TRBJ2-1 TRBV19 - - CASSITQGGNEQFF TGTGCCAGTAGTATTACTCAAGGGGGCAATGAGCAGTTCTTC
TRBJ2-7 TRBV4-1 - TRBD2 CASSHSAGLALSEQYF TGCGCCAGCAGCCACTCGGCGGGACTAGCGTTAAGCGAGCAGTACTTC
TRBJ2-2 TRBV7-9 few - CASTYPQSGENTGELFF TGTGCCAGCACATACCCACAGTCGGGGGAGAACACCGGGGAGCTGTTTTTT
TRBJ2-3 TRBV27 - - CASSQTPLRLAVDTQYF TGTGCCAGCAGTCAAACCCCTTTAAGGCTAGCAGTAGATACGCAGTATTTT
TRBJ2-5 TRBV2 - TRBD1 CASRTQGEQQETQYF TGTGCCAGCAGAACGCAGGGGGAGCAACAAGAGACCCAGTACTTC
TRBJ1-1 TRBV28 - - CASTQRQNTEAFF TGTGCCAGCACCCAAAGGCAGAACACTGAAGCTTTCTTT
TRBJ2-1 TRBV20-1 - - CSPINNEQFF TGCAGTCCTATTAACAATGAGCAGTTCTTC
TRBJ2-4 TRBV5-4 - TRBD1 CACRDRGSLGKNIQYF TGTGCCTGTCGGGACAGAGGGAGTCTGGGCAAAAACATTCAGTACTTC
TRBJ2-1 TRBV9 - - CASSDQGTGYDEQFF TGTGCCAGCAGCGACCAAGGGACGGGCTACGATGAGCAGTTCTTC
TRBJ2-7 TRBV11-2 - - CASSLASYEQYF TGTGCCAGCAGCTTAGCTTCCTACGAGCAGTACTTC
TRBJ2-3 TRBV29-1 - TRBD2 CSAEVLAGAEDTQYF TGCAGCGCCGAGGTGCTAGCGGGAGCGGAAGATACGCAGTATTTT
TRBJ1-1 TRBV19 - - CASSQAGLWTEAFF TGTGCCAGTAGTCAGGCTGGCCTTTGGACTGAAGCTTTCTTT
TRBJ2-3 TRBV7-3 - TRBD2 CASSLGGPSGRASPSTDTQYF TGTGCCAGCAGCTTAGGAGGTCCTAGCGGGAGAGCATCTCCTAGCACAGATACGCAGTATTTT
TRBJ2-7 TRBV4-1 - - CASSQETGIDEQYF TGCGCCAGCAGCCAAGAAACGGGTATCGACGAGCAGTACTTC
TRBJ1-3 TRBV28 - - CASSFGAAGNTIYF TGTGCCAGCAGTTTTGGGGCGGCTGGAAACACCATATATTTT
TRBJ2-1 TRBV4-1 - TRBD2 CASSQDKGTSVYNEQFF TGCGCCAGCAGCCAAGATAAGGGGACTAGCGTATACAATGAGCAGTTCTTC
TRBJ1-5 TRBV11-2 - - CASSLGTELNQPQHF TGTGCCAGCAGCTTAGGGACAGAGTTAAATCAGCCCCAGCATTTT
TRBJ2-7 TRBV27 - - CASSPEDGSYEQYF TGTGCCAGCAGTCCGGAGGACGGATCCTACGAGCAGTACTTC
TRBJ2-1 TRBV7-9 - - CASSLGGRGNEQFF TGTGCCAGCAGCTTAGGGGGCCGCGGCAATGAGCAGTTCTTC